A selection of T cell receptor beta chains follows, all from one sample in a study of shared clonotypes between healthy human individuals. Some clones are missing from TCRdb's copy, which holds only in-frame ones; the method was immunoSEQ multiplex PCR. The sample contains millions of clones, less than 95% of which appear only once. The specimen was naive CD8+ T cells sorted from blood. These receptor sequences come from a man aged 18 to 29 in good health. Both conserved end residues are part of each CDR3. The D gene is left open where the match is weak. Some rows have no size entry. The others give once, few or many, or a class for an expanded clone.

CDR3: CASSSGLASSYEQYF
DNA: TGTGCCAGCAGCTCGGGACTGGCTAGCTCCTACGAGCAGTACTTC
size: -
D: -
V: TRBV4-2
J: TRBJ2-7

CDR3: CASSLGVNEQFF
DNA: TGTGCCAGCAGCCTCGGGGTAAATGAGCAGTTCTTC
size: -
D: -
V: TRBV7-9
J: TRBJ2-1

CDR3: CASSFPDSRPGELFF
DNA: TGTGCCAGCAGCTTTCCGGACTCCCGACCCGGGGAGCTGTTTTTT
size: -
D: -
V: TRBV11-2
J: TRBJ2-2

CDR3: CASSQAGSLTGELFF
DNA: TGCGCCAGCAGCCAAGCTGGGAGTTTGACGGGGGAGCTGTTTTTT
size: -
D: -
V: TRBV4-1
J: TRBJ2-2

CDR3: CASSRDYSYEQYF
DNA: TGTGCCAGCAGCAGGGACTATAGTTACGAGCAGTACTTC
size: -
D: TRBD2
V: TRBV7-2
J: TRBJ2-7

CDR3: CASSPDGNTGELFF
DNA: TGTGCCAGCAGCCCTGACGGTAACACCGGGGAGCTGTTTTTT
size: -
D: -
V: TRBV9
J: TRBJ2-2

CDR3: CASSYSSEDNEQFF
DNA: TGTGCCAGCAGTTATTCCAGTGAGGACAATGAGCAGTTCTTC
size: -
D: -
V: TRBV6-6
J: TRBJ2-1

CDR3: CASSEPGQGATLHF
DNA: TGTGCCAGCAGCGAGCCCGGGCAGGGGGCCACCCTCCACTTT
size: -
D: TRBD1
V: TRBV7-9
J: TRBJ1-6

CDR3: CASSLGTSMYEQFF
DNA: TGTGCCAGCAGCTTAGGGACTAGTATGTATGAGCAGTTCTTC
size: -
D: TRBD2
V: TRBV5-6
J: TRBJ2-1

CDR3: CASSPGFLQSQETQYF
DNA: TGTGCCAGCTCACCGGGTTTTTTACAGTCACAAGAGACCCAGTACTTC
size: -
D: -
V: TRBV18
J: TRBJ2-5

CDR3: CASSLRGASGSTDTQYF
DNA: TGTGCCAGCAGCCTCAGGGGGGCTAGCGGGAGCACAGATACGCAGTATTTT
size: -
D: -
V: TRBV9
J: TRBJ2-3

CDR3: CASSPRTGGHHGAEAFF
DNA: TGTGCCAGCTCACCAAGGACAGGGGGCCATCATGGGGCTGAAGCTTTCTTT
size: -
D: TRBD1
V: TRBV18
J: TRBJ1-1

CDR3: CASNIQGARTEAFF
DNA: TGTGCCAGCAACATCCAGGGGGCGCGGACTGAAGCTTTCTTT
size: -
D: TRBD1
V: TRBV27
J: TRBJ1-1

CDR3: CASSQLRDRGYNEQFF
DNA: TGTGCCAGCTCACAACTCCGGGACAGGGGCTACAATGAGCAGTTCTTC
size: -
D: TRBD1
V: TRBV18
J: TRBJ2-1

CDR3: CASSSGTGRGNEQFF
DNA: TGTGCCAGCAGCTCGGGGACAGGGAGGGGAAATGAGCAGTTCTTC
size: -
D: TRBD1
V: TRBV13
J: TRBJ2-1

CDR3: CASISRGRTSYNEQFF
DNA: TGTGCCAGCATTTCCCGCGGGAGGACCTCCTACAATGAGCAGTTCTTC
size: -
D: -
V: TRBV21-1
J: TRBJ2-1

CDR3: CASSYLAGNSYNEQFF
DNA: TGTGCCAGCAGCTACTTAGCGGGTAACTCCTACAATGAGCAGTTCTTC
size: -
D: TRBD2
V: TRBV7-9
J: TRBJ2-1

CDR3: CASSQGGDTEAFF
DNA: TGTGCCAGCAGCCAAGGGGGGGACACTGAAGCTTTCTTT
size: -
D: -
V: TRBV16
J: TRBJ1-1

CDR3: CASSYPERPDTQYF
DNA: TGTGCCAGCAGCTACCCCGAGAGGCCAGATACGCAGTATTTT
size: -
D: -
V: TRBV7-9
J: TRBJ2-3

CDR3: CASSSTSPQHF
DNA: TGTGCCAGCAGCTCTACCTCGCCCCAGCATTTT
size: -
D: -
V: TRBV28
J: TRBJ1-5

CDR3: CASSGGVSPETEAFF
DNA: TGTGCCAGCAGCGGTGGGGTCAGCCCCGAAACTGAAGCTTTCTTT
size: -
D: -
V: TRBV9
J: TRBJ1-1

CDR3: CASSQDDTRLREKLFF
DNA: TGCGCCAGCAGCCAAGATGATACGAGGTTGCGCGAAAAACTGTTTTTT
size: -
D: -
V: TRBV4-3
J: TRBJ1-4

CDR3: CASSVVPGTGNTEAFF
DNA: TGTGCCAGCAGCGTAGTTCCCGGTACAGGGAACACTGAAGCTTTCTTT
size: -
D: -
V: TRBV9
J: TRBJ1-1

CDR3: CASSQGTDLNTEAFF
DNA: TGCGCCAGCAGCCAAGGGACAGACCTTAACACTGAAGCTTTCTTT
size: -
D: -
V: TRBV4-1
J: TRBJ1-1

CDR3: CASSLTGGQTTDTQYF
DNA: TGTGCCAGCAGCTTAACGGGGGGCCAAACCACAGATACGCAGTATTTT
size: -
D: -
V: TRBV7-6
J: TRBJ2-3

CDR3: CASSLEGYETQYF
DNA: TGCGCCAGCAGCTTGGAGGGTTACGAGACCCAGTACTTC
size: -
D: -
V: TRBV5-1
J: TRBJ2-5

CDR3: CASSHGLAGEGGGETQYF
DNA: TGCGCCAGCAGCCATGGACTAGCGGGAGAAGGTGGAGGTGAGACCCAGTACTTC
size: once
D: TRBD2
V: TRBV4-3
J: TRBJ2-5

CDR3: CASSANQGDYGYTF
DNA: TGTGCCAGCAGCGCGAATCAGGGAGACTATGGCTACACCTTC
size: -
D: -
V: TRBV9
J: TRBJ1-2

CDR3: CASSIRTGGYEQYF
DNA: TGCGCCAGCAGCATCCGGACAGGGGGTTACGAGCAGTACTTC
size: -
D: TRBD1
V: TRBV5-1
J: TRBJ2-7

CDR3: CASSPLGTANSGELFF
DNA: TGTGCCAGCAGTCCCCTTGGGACAGCAAACTCCGGGGAGCTGTTTTTT
size: -
D: TRBD1
V: TRBV27
J: TRBJ2-2

CDR3: CASSLSMYQETQYF
DNA: TGTGCCAGCAGCCTTTCCATGTATCAAGAGACCCAGTACTTC
size: -
D: -
V: TRBV13
J: TRBJ2-5

CDR3: CASILPIVSGANVLTF
DNA: TGTGCCAGCATCCTACCAATCGTCTCTGGGGCCAACGTCCTGACTTTC
size: -
D: -
V: TRBV7-9
J: TRBJ2-6

CDR3: CASSYRGYYEQYF
DNA: TGTGCCAGCAGTTACAGGGGATATTACGAGCAGTACTTC
size: -
D: -
V: TRBV6-5
J: TRBJ2-7

CDR3: CASSLLGPTGNTIYF
DNA: TGTGCCAGCAGTCTTCTGGGACCCACTGGAAACACCATATATTTT
size: -
D: -
V: TRBV27
J: TRBJ1-3

CDR3: CASGAFGWNTEAFF
DNA: TGTGCCAGCGGGGCCTTCGGATGGAACACTGAAGCTTTCTTT
size: -
D: -
V: TRBV9
J: TRBJ1-1

CDR3: CASSQDLPTPQYF
DNA: TGTGCCAGCAGCCAAGATCTACCCACCCCGCAGTACTTC
size: -
D: -
V: TRBV4-2
J: TRBJ2-7

CDR3: CASSQGISALQETQYF
DNA: TGCGCCAGCAGCCAAGGAATTAGCGCCCTCCAAGAGACCCAGTACTTC
size: -
D: -
V: TRBV4-1
J: TRBJ2-5

CDR3: CASSLEGTDTQYF
DNA: TGTGCCAGCAGCTTAGAAGGGACGGATACGCAGTATTTT
size: -
D: -
V: TRBV11-2
J: TRBJ2-3

CDR3: CASSPSSGDPYEQYF
DNA: TGTGCCAGCTCACCGTCGAGTGGGGATCCCTACGAGCAGTACTTC
size: -
D: -
V: TRBV18
J: TRBJ2-7

CDR3: CASTTVLGNTEAFF
DNA: TGTGCCAGCACTACTGTCTTGGGGAACACTGAAGCTTTCTTT
size: -
D: -
V: TRBV28
J: TRBJ1-1

CDR3: CASSLETYNEQFF
DNA: TGTGCCAGCAGCTTGGAGACCTACAATGAGCAGTTCTTC
size: once
D: -
V: TRBV5-6
J: TRBJ2-1

CDR3: CASSIRTGSSYEQYF
DNA: TGTGCCAGTAGTATACGGACTGGAAGCTCCTACGAGCAGTACTTC
size: -
D: -
V: TRBV19
J: TRBJ2-7

CDR3: CASSYGGLFSNTEAFF
DNA: TGTGCCAGTAGCTATGGGGGCTTGTTTTCGAACACTGAAGCTTTCTTT
size: -
D: -
V: TRBV19
J: TRBJ1-1

CDR3: CASSLGLSTDTQYF
DNA: TGTGCCAGCAGTTTGGGCCTAAGCACAGATACGCAGTATTTT
size: -
D: -
V: TRBV27
J: TRBJ2-3

CDR3: CASRAPGSLYNEQFF
DNA: TGTGCCAGCAGAGCCCCGGGGAGCCTCTACAATGAGCAGTTCTTC
size: -
D: -
V: TRBV2
J: TRBJ2-1

CDR3: CASSFHRGWNTEAFF
DNA: TGTGCCAGCAGCTTCCACAGGGGGTGGAACACTGAAGCTTTCTTT
size: -
D: TRBD1
V: TRBV7-9
J: TRBJ1-1

CDR3: CASSLEDWTYNTEAFF
DNA: TGTGCCAGCAGTTTAGAGGACTGGACATATAACACTGAAGCTTTCTTT
size: once
D: -
V: TRBV28
J: TRBJ1-1

CDR3: CASSLDGGNTIYF
DNA: TGTGCCAGCAGCTTAGACGGTGGAAACACCATATATTTT
size: -
D: -
V: TRBV7-3
J: TRBJ1-3

CDR3: CASSYSGETGELFF
DNA: TGTGCCAGCAGTTACTCGGGGGAGACCGGGGAGCTGTTTTTT
size: -
D: -
V: TRBV6-5
J: TRBJ2-2

CDR3: CASSRQTGTPSNEQFF
DNA: TGCGCCAGCAGCCGACAAACCGGGACACCTTCCAATGAGCAGTTCTTC
size: -
D: -
V: TRBV4-1
J: TRBJ2-1

CDR3: CASSFGQWGVNTGELFF
DNA: TGTGCCAGCAGCTTCGGTCAGTGGGGAGTGAACACCGGGGAGCTGTTTTTT
size: -
D: -
V: TRBV5-6
J: TRBJ2-2

CDR3: CASSQADGSYEQYF
DNA: TGTGCCAGCAGCCAGGCAGACGGATCCTACGAGCAGTACTTC
size: -
D: -
V: TRBV27
J: TRBJ2-7

CDR3: CATSRDRSTEAFF
DNA: TGTGCCACCAGCAGAGATCGAAGCACTGAAGCTTTCTTT
size: -
D: -
V: TRBV15
J: TRBJ1-1

CDR3: CAIKDSEEKLFF
DNA: TGTGCCATCAAGGACAGTGAGGAAAAACTGTTTTTT
size: -
D: -
V: TRBV10-3
J: TRBJ1-4

CDR3: CASRGQGALLLYHEQYF
DNA: TGTGCCAGCAGGGGACAGGGGGCCCTCCTACTATACCACGAGCAGTACTTC
size: -
D: TRBD1
V: TRBV9
J: TRBJ2-7

CDR3: CASSSGAGEYNEQFF
DNA: TGTGCCAGCAGTTCGGGGGCGGGAGAATACAATGAGCAGTTCTTC
size: -
D: -
V: TRBV2
J: TRBJ2-1

CDR3: CASSPNVGGLNTGELFF
DNA: TGTGCCAGCAGCCCAAACGTGGGGGGGCTAAACACCGGGGAGCTGTTTTTT
size: -
D: -
V: TRBV7-9
J: TRBJ2-2

CDR3: CASSYLSGSGSYEQYF
DNA: TGTGCCAGCAGCTACCTAAGCGGGAGCGGCTCCTACGAGCAGTACTTC
size: -
D: TRBD2
V: TRBV7-8
J: TRBJ2-7